The rows below give T cell receptor beta chains drawn from one sample of a study of cytomegalovirus exposure and HLA in healthy donors. Produced via immunoSEQ multiplex PCR; TCRdb's table is partial and in-frame only. Here the sample spans 230,000 or so clones, over 90% being singletons. The sequenced sample consisted of PBMCs. These receptors were taken from a girl aged 2-9 years in good health and CMV-seronegative. CDR3s include the opening cysteine and the closing phenylalanine or tryptophan. D genes are given only for firm matches. Rows give clone size only sometimes, using once, few, many, or a class for an expanded clone.

v_gene,abundance,j_gene,d_gene,CDR3aa,CDR3nt
TRBV29-1,NA,TRBJ2-2,NA,CSVEEQDRPTGELFF,TGCAGCGTTGAAGAACAGGACCGACCCACCGGGGAGCTGTTTTTT
TRBV7-9,once,TRBJ1-1,TRBD1,CAITLPRQGLNTEAFF,TGTGCCATCACACTCCCGAGACAGGGGTTGAACACTGAAGCTTTCTTT
TRBV9,NA,TRBJ1-2,TRBD1,CASRGGQGGYGYTF,TGTGCCAGCAGGGGAGGACAGGGGGGCTATGGCTACACCTTC
TRBV6-5,NA,TRBJ2-1,NA,CASSYSGGDLRNEQFF,TGTGCCAGCAGTTACTCGGGCGGGGACTTACGCAATGAGCAGTTCTTC
TRBV10-2,NA,TRBJ2-3,NA,CASSEPRSEATDTQYF,TGCGCCAGCAGTGAGCCGCGCTCGGAAGCGACAGATACGCAGTATTTT
TRBV5-1,NA,TRBJ2-5,TRBD1,CASSLGGLDRAYQETQYF,TGCGCCAGCAGCTTGGGGGGGTTGGACAGGGCGTACCAAGAGACCCAGTACTTC
TRBV6-5,NA,TRBJ1-2,TRBD1,CASSYSPGTGDGYTF,TGTGCCAGCAGTTACTCTCCGGGGACAGGGGATGGCTACACCTTC
TRBV7-9,NA,TRBJ2-1,NA,CASRGAGNEQFF,TGTGCCAGCAGGGGGGCCGGGAATGAGCAGTTCTTC
TRBV7-2,NA,TRBJ1-4,TRBD1,CASSFGGQVNEKLFF,TGTGCCAGCAGCTTTGGGGGACAGGTGAATGAAAAACTGTTTTTT
TRBV6-1,once,TRBJ1-1,NA,CASSPGGAGTEAFF,TGTGCCAGCAGTCCCGGGGGAGCGGGCACTGAAGCTTTCTTT
TRBV9,NA,TRBJ2-5,NA,CASSVGALAYQETQYF,TGTGCCAGCAGCGTAGGAGCCCTAGCGTACCAAGAGACCCAGTACTTC
TRBV5-6,NA,TRBJ1-1,TRBD1,CASKRQGANEAFF,TGTGCCAGCAAACGACAGGGAGCGAATGAAGCTTTCTTT
TRBV5-4,NA,TRBJ2-7,TRBD2,CASSYDRGLVTHEQYF,TGTGCCAGCAGCTACGACCGGGGACTAGTAACCCACGAGCAGTACTTC
TRBV6-1,NA,TRBJ2-5,NA,CASSHVKGGKETQYF,TGTGCCAGCAGTCACGTTAAGGGGGGGAAAGAGACCCAGTACTTC
TRBV2,NA,TRBJ2-3,TRBD2,CASRRSGTSGGAKDTQYF,TGTGCCAGCAGGCGATCCGGGACTAGCGGGGGGGCCAAAGATACGCAGTATTTT
TRBV11-1,NA,TRBJ2-3,NA,CASSLGQTSTDTQYF,TGTGCCAGCAGCTTAGGCCAAACTAGCACAGATACGCAGTATTTT
TRBV13,NA,TRBJ2-2,NA,CASSWTTITNTGELFF,TGTGCCAGCAGCTGGACGACTATAACGAACACCGGGGAGCTGTTTTTT
TRBV5-1,NA,TRBJ2-3,NA,CASSLSVASTDTQYF,TGCGCCAGCAGCCTGAGCGTCGCCAGCACAGATACGCAGTATTTT
TRBV5-4,NA,TRBJ1-1,TRBD1,CASSLAGTGATEAFF,TGTGCCAGCAGCCTGGCCGGGACAGGGGCAACTGAAGCTTTCTTT
TRBV27,NA,TRBJ2-7,TRBD1,CASNPHSGTGFHEQYF,TGTGCCAGCAATCCTCACTCCGGGACAGGGTTCCACGAGCAGTACTTC
TRBV6-1,NA,TRBJ2-3,TRBD2,CASSALAGGPDTQYF,TGTGCCAGCAGTGCTCTAGCGGGGGGGCCAGATACGCAGTATTTT
TRBV6-1,NA,TRBJ1-4,TRBD1,CASSEGQGASANEKLFF,TGTGCCAGCAGTGAGGGACAGGGGGCCTCAGCTAATGAAAAACTGTTTTTT
TRBV6-5,NA,TRBJ2-5,NA,CASSQVMGASETQYF,TGTGCCAGCAGCCAAGTCATGGGAGCGTCGGAGACCCAGTACTTC
TRBV30,NA,TRBJ2-5,NA,CAWSVILSAQYF,TGTGCCTGGAGTGTAATTCTTTCGGCCCAGTACTTC
TRBV28,NA,TRBJ2-6,TRBD1,CASIHRGTGANVLTF,TGTGCCAGCATTCACAGGGGAACCGGGGCCAACGTCCTGACTTTC
TRBV27,NA,TRBJ1-2,NA,CASSLDRGRGYTF,TGTGCCAGCAGTTTAGATAGGGGTCGTGGCTACACCTTC
TRBV6-5,NA,TRBJ1-5,TRBD1,CASSRQGGQPQHF,TGTGCCAGCAGCCGACAGGGGGGTCAGCCCCAGCATTTT
TRBV6-1,NA,TRBJ1-2,NA,CASSEEGQGWNYGYTF,TGTGCCAGCAGTGAAGAGGGTCAGGGTTGGAACTATGGCTACACCTTC
TRBV7-2,NA,TRBJ1-5,TRBD1,CASSPQKGQNQPQHF,TGTGCCAGCAGCCCACAAAAGGGACAGAATCAGCCCCAGCATTTT
TRBV28,NA,TRBJ2-3,TRBD1,CATGQGALDTQYF,TGTGCCACCGGACAGGGGGCTTTAGATACGCAGTATTTT
TRBV9,NA,TRBJ1-1,NA,CASSTRRDTEAFF,TGTGCCAGCAGCACCCGGAGGGACACTGAAGCTTTCTTT
TRBV30,NA,TRBJ2-2,TRBD2,CAWMREGSGELFF,TGTGCCTGGATGAGGGAGGGTTCCGGGGAGCTGTTTTTT
TRBV6-6,NA,TRBJ2-7,TRBD1,CASSLADRAIHYEQYF,TGTGCCAGCAGCCTCGCGGACAGGGCCATCCACTACGAGCAGTACTTC
TRBV29-1,NA,TRBJ2-3,TRBD1,CSVEGILQGATDTQYF,TGCAGCGTTGAAGGGATCCTACAGGGGGCGACAGATACGCAGTATTTT
TRBV19,NA,TRBJ1-5,NA,CASSISPGSNQPQHF,TGTGCCAGTAGTATTAGTCCAGGGAGCAATCAGCCCCAGCATTTT
TRBV2,NA,TRBJ2-1,NA,CASSEGLQGFGYNEQFF,TGTGCCAGCAGTGAAGGTTTACAGGGATTTGGGTACAATGAGCAGTTCTTC
TRBV7-6,NA,TRBJ2-7,TRBD1,CASSPGQYYEQYF,TGTGCCAGCAGCCCGGGACAGTACTACGAGCAGTACTTC
TRBV7-3,NA,TRBJ2-3,TRBD1,CASSLVQAGGGTQYF,TGTGCCAGCAGCTTAGTACAGGCAGGGGGTGGAACGCAGTATTTT
TRBV4-1,NA,TRBJ1-5,NA,CASSPSPGESQPQHF,TGCGCCAGCAGCCCTTCTCCAGGGGAGAGTCAGCCCCAGCATTTT
TRBV27,NA,TRBJ1-5,NA,CASSPRRGASNQPQHF,TGTGCCAGCAGTCCCCGCCGGGGAGCCAGCAATCAGCCCCAGCATTTT
TRBV7-2,NA,TRBJ2-7,TRBD2,CASSLPRLAGGRVDEQYF,TGTGCCAGCAGCCTCCCTCGACTAGCGGGGGGGCGTGTCGACGAGCAGTACTTC
TRBV6-5,NA,TRBJ2-7,TRBD2,CASSSTVKGGDEQYF,TGTGCCAGCAGTTCAACCGTCAAGGGAGGGGACGAGCAGTACTTC
TRBV21-1,NA,TRBJ1-2,NA,CASSKVSQGITYYGYTF,TGTGCCAGCAGCAAAGTGTCACAGGGGATAACTTACTATGGCTACACCTTC
TRBV15,NA,TRBJ2-1,TRBD2,CATSRLGTSGGFAHEQFF,TGTGCCACCAGCAGACTCGGGACTAGCGGGGGGTTCGCTCATGAGCAGTTCTTC
TRBV12-5,NA,TRBJ2-2,NA,CASGPGTNTGELFF,TGTGCTAGTGGGCCCGGGACAAACACCGGGGAGCTGTTTTTT
TRBV19,NA,TRBJ1-2,NA,CASYRERGYGYTF,TGTGCCAGTTATAGGGAGCGGGGCTATGGCTACACCTTC